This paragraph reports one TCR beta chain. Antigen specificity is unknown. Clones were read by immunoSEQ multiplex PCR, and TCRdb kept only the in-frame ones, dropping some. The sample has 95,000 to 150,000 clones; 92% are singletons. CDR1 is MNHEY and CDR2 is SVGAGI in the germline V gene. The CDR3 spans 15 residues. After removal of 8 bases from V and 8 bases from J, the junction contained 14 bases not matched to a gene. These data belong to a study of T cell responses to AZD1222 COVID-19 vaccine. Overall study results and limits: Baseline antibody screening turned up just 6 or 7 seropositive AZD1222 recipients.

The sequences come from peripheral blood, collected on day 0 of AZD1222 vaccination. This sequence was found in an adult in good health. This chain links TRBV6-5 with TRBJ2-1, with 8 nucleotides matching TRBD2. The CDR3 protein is CASGGPGGHRDEQFF. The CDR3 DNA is TGTGCCAGCGGGGGACCGGGAGGGCATCGGGATGAGCAGTTCTTC.